The 20 T cell receptor beta chains below come from one sample, sequenced in a study of PD-1 blockade in classical Hodgkin lymphoma. Stated time point: cycle 4 day 1 (C4D1), after more than five weeks of nivolumab. With no exception, relapse followed autologous stem cell transplantation in all patients, and brentuximab vedotin exposure varied. Generated by immunoSEQ multiplex PCR, the TCRdb table keeps only in-frame clones and is missing some. The sample contains 90,000 to 110,000 clones, about 92% of which appear only once. The sequencing here drew on peripheral blood mononuclear cells (PBMCs), taken before the fourth cycle of nivolumab. These receptor sequences come from a human donor with classical Hodgkin lymphoma.

The rearrangement links TRBV5-5 to TRBJ2-2; TRBD1 might be the D (5 bases). Germline values: CDR1 SGHKS, CDR2 YYEKEE (reference sequence). Trimming pared 0 bases from V and 4 bases from J, leaving 10 bases between. The CDR3 runs to 15 residues. The DNA of the CDR3 is TGTGCCAGCAGCTTGGGACAGCTCACCACCGGGGAGCTGTTTTTT. Protein product: CASSLGQLTTGELFF.

The chain links TRBV7-2 to TRBJ2-6, with D perhaps TRBD1 (5 bases). Germline-derived CDR1 and CDR2 are SGHTA and FQGNSA. The V and J ends lost 1 base and 2 bases respectively, with 12 bases between them. CDR3 length: 17 amino acids. The CDR3 protein is CASSLGSGSTGANVLTF. In DNA form, the CDR3 reads TGTGCCAGCAGCTTAGGATCAGGGTCTACTGGGGCCAACGTCCTGACTTTC.

The chain employs TRBV7-2 and TRBJ2-5; D not resolved. Germline CDR1 and CDR2: SGHTA and FQGNSA. CDR3 length: 13 residues. Between the trimmed V and J ends, which lost 1 base and 4 bases, there was a span of 7 bases. In DNA, the CDR3 is TGTGCCAGCAGCTTAGACCTTACAGAGACCCAGTACTTC. Translation: CASSLDLTETQYF.

The chain is built from TRBV6-5 and TRBJ1-1, with 9 bases that match TRBD1. Germline V gene data show CDR1 as MNHEY and CDR2 as SVGAGI. The junction had 8 bases not matched to a gene; V was cut back by 6 bases and J by 6 bases. CDR3 length equals 14 residues. The CDR3 region has the DNA TGTGCCAGCAGCCCGACAGGGGGGTACGCTGAAGCTTTCTTT. Its protein product is CASSPTGGYAEAFF.

The genes are TRBV6-5 and TRBJ1-1, with D uncertain. CDR1 and CDR2 from the germline V gene are MNHEY and SVGAGI. This CDR3 spans 15 amino acids. Trimming took 6 bases from V and 2 from J, leaving 16 bases between them. The CDR3 sequence is CASSITRVLNTEAFF. CDR3 sequence (DNA): TGTGCCAGCAGCATTACCCGGGTGCTCAACACTGAAGCTTTCTTT.

About this clone itself: This same CDR3 is encoded by further DNA sequences in the sample. The chain employs TRBV5-1 and TRBJ2-7; unclear D gene. The CDR3 contains 14 residues. Trimming shortened V by 0 bases and J by 2 bases, and 9 bases separated the two germline ends. Germline V gives CDR1 SGHRS, CDR2 YFSETQ. The CDR3 nucleotides are TGCGCCAGCAGCTTGGTGGTCAGCCCCTACGAGCAGTACTTC. Amino acid sequence: CASSLVVSPYEQYF.

The CDR3 loop is CASSPLGSNTGELFF. CDR3 coding DNA: TGTGCCAGCTCACCACTAGGGTCGAACACCGGGGAGCTGTTTTTT. The V call is TRBV18, the J call TRBJ2-2, with D unresolved. V was cut by 1 base and J by 0 bases, with 6 bases left in between. The length of the CDR3 is 15 residues. The germline V gene has CDR1 KGHSH and CDR2 LQKENI.

This clone was seen a handful of times. The chain joins TRBV6-6 to TRBJ1-5; 9 nucleotides line up with TRBD1. With 8 bases clipped from V and 4 bases from J, the junction kept 12 bases outside the gene matches. This CDR3 contains 16 residues. The V gene's germline CDR1 is MNHNY and CDR2 SVGAGI (reference sequence). CDR3 in amino acids: CASRPTGGVENQPQHF. DNA of the CDR3: TGTGCCAGCCGCCCGACAGGGGGGGTCGAGAATCAGCCCCAGCATTTT.

This clone was detected a few times. V usage is TRBV7-6 and J usage is TRBJ1-1; 9 positions agree with TRBD1. This CDR3 has 11 residues. With 11 bases clipped from V and 10 bases from J, the junction kept 8 bases outside the gene matches. Germline CDR1 is SGHVS and CDR2 is FNYEAQ. The CDR3 DNA reads TGTGCCTTGGGACAGGGAGTAAGAGCTTTCTTT. Protein sequence: CALGQGVRAFF.

The V gene is TRBV7-6, the J gene TRBJ2-7; D remains ambiguous. V gave up 5 bases and J gave up 5 bases, with 16 bases separating them. CDR1 and CDR2 from the germline V gene are SGHVS and FNYEAQ. The CDR3 contains 14 residues. The CDR3 is CASSPTTVTHEQYF. The CDR3 DNA reads as TGTGCCAGCAGCCCCACGACCGTTACCCACGAGCAGTACTTC.

The rearrangement joins TRBV27 to TRBJ2-2; maybe TRBD1 (7 bases). V was clipped by 3 bases and J by 4 bases, with 15 bases between them. CDR3 length: 16 amino acids. The germline CDR1 and CDR2 sequences are MNHEY and SMNVEV (reference sequence). CDR3 nucleotide sequence: TGTGCCAGCAGTTTGCGCGGGGACAGACCCACCGGGGAGCTGTTTTTT. This gives the protein CASSLRGDRPTGELFF.

This clone was observed once. The V call is TRBV18, the J call TRBJ1-1; maybe TRBD1 (6 bases). V was pared by 5 bases and J by 9 bases, with 16 bases between. CDR3 size: 13 residues. Germline CDR1 KGHSH, CDR2 LQKENI. The DNA of the CDR3 is TGTGCCAGCTCAGGACCGGGGGGCGAGCAAGCTTTCTTT. Translated, it gives CASSGPGGEQAFF.

The rearrangement links TRBV19 to TRBJ1-1; possible D gene TRBD1, 5 bases. Trimming took 3 bases from V and 7 from J, leaving 12 bases between them. The CDR3 covers 13 residues. CDR1 is LNHDA and CDR2 is SQIVND in the germline V gene (reference sequence). This chain's CDR3 is CASSMGPLLEAFF. Written as DNA, the CDR3 is TGTGCCAGTAGTATGGGACCTCTCCTTGAAGCTTTCTTT. The full variable domain, rest sourced from reference TRBV19 and TRBJ1-1, is DGGITQSPKYLFRKEGQNVTLSCEQNLNHDAMYWYRQDPGQGLRLIYYSQIVNDFQKGDIAEGYSVSREKKESFPLTVTSAQKNPTAFYLCASSMGPLLEAFFGQGTRLTVV.

This clone was counted a single time. The J gene is TRBJ1-3, the V gene TRBV19; D call uncertain. CDR1 LNHDA and CDR2 SQIVND come from the germline V gene (reference sequence). V lost 6 bases to trimming and J lost 1 base, with 13 bases between them. This CDR3 has 15 amino acids. The CDR3: CASRRGGSSGNTIYF. In nucleotides, the CDR3 is TGTGCCAGTAGACGGGGAGGGTCTTCTGGAAACACCATATATTTT.

V is TRBV27 and J is TRBJ2-2; D is ambiguous. V shed 8 bases and J shed 3 bases, with 19 bases lying between them. This CDR3 is built from 16 residues. In germline, CDR1 is MNHEY, CDR2 SMNVEV (reference sequence). CDR3 nucleotide sequence: TGTGCCAGCCAAAAAAACACGCTTTCGGACACCGGGGAGCTGTTTTTT. The encoded protein is CASQKNTLSDTGELFF.

A single count supports this clone. The chain carries TRBV7-9 and TRBJ2-7; D unresolved. The V gene's germline CDR1 is SEHNR and CDR2 FQNEAQ (reference sequence). V was trimmed by 1 base and J by 3 bases, leaving 10 bases between them. The length of the CDR3 is 14 residues. DNA for the CDR3: TGTGCCAGCAGCTTAGTGCCGGAAAACTACGAGCAGTACTTC. Translating it yields CASSLVPENYEQYF.

This rearrangement joins TRBV30 to TRBJ1-4; no clear D gene. The CDR3 is made up of 11 amino acids. From germline, CDR1 is GTSNPN and CDR2 SVGIG (reference sequence). CDR3 loop: CGWRRGGKLFF. The DNA for the CDR3 is TGTGGTTGGAGAAGAGGCGGAAAACTGTTTTTT.

The rearrangement uses TRBV5-1 and TRBJ1-2; 11 positions agree with TRBD1. Germline V CDR1 and CDR2: SGHRS, YFSETQ. The CDR3 is 15 residues long. V was pared by 1 base and J by 7 bases, with 6 bases of the junction left unmatched. The CDR3, as DNA: TGCGCCAGCAGCTTGTCGGGACAGGGGGGTGGTGGCTACACCTTC. Translation: CASSLSGQGGGGYTF.

The V call is TRBV5-4, the J call TRBJ2-1, with TRBD2 identical over 9 bases. Germline CDR1 SGHNT, CDR2 YYREEE (reference sequence). Trimming removed 0 bases from V and 7 bases from J; junction bases left unmatched: 8. This CDR3 is 16 amino acids long. The CDR3 DNA is TGTGCCAGCAGCTTGGAGGCGGGAGGGATGAGAAATGAGCAGTTCTTC. It is translated as CASSLEAGGMRNEQFF.

V is TRBV7-2 and J is TRBJ2-7; the match to TRBD1 covers 8 bases. Germline CDR1 is SGHTA and CDR2 is FQGNSA. The CDR3 runs 16 residues. J gave up 1 base and V 3 bases, and 8 bases lay outside the gene matches. In DNA, the CDR3 is TGTGCCAGCAGCTTCTCATGGACAGGGAGATCCTACGAGCAGTACTTC. Translated: CASSFSWTGRSYEQYF.